The rows below give T cell receptor beta chains drawn from one sample of a study of cytomegalovirus exposure and HLA in healthy donors. Produced via immunoSEQ multiplex PCR; TCRdb's table is partial and in-frame only. In the table there are about 160,000 clones, roughly 84% of which are singletons. The sample consisted of PBMCs. Receptors were obtained from a woman aged 18-35 years in good health and CMV-seronegative. Both conserved end residues are part of each CDR3. Fields, in order: V gene, D gene, J gene, CDR3 protein. D genes are given only for firm matches.

v_call: TRBV11-3
d_call: TRBD1
j_call: TRBJ2-7
cdr3_aa: CASSSPGQASYEQYF

v_call: TRBV4-2
d_call: TRBD2
j_call: TRBJ2-5
cdr3_aa: CASSQGEGIAGGSPRETQYF

v_call: TRBV5-1
d_call: .
j_call: TRBJ1-1
cdr3_aa: CASSLGGTKNTEAFF

v_call: TRBV6-1
d_call: .
j_call: TRBJ1-5
cdr3_aa: CASSEGTGGGNQPQHF

v_call: TRBV10-1
d_call: TRBD2
j_call: TRBJ2-3
cdr3_aa: CASSESAGLTDTQYF

v_call: TRBV5-1
d_call: TRBD1
j_call: TRBJ1-3
cdr3_aa: CASSTGGISGNTIYF

v_call: TRBV6-1
d_call: .
j_call: TRBJ2-2
cdr3_aa: CASRTKTNTGELFF

v_call: TRBV15
d_call: .
j_call: TRBJ1-1
cdr3_aa: CATSRDRGGSAFF

v_call: TRBV30
d_call: .
j_call: TRBJ2-7
cdr3_aa: CAWSVVAPRGFGQYF

v_call: TRBV5-1
d_call: TRBD2
j_call: TRBJ2-2
cdr3_aa: CASSLGASGGMSTGELFF

v_call: TRBV2
d_call: TRBD2
j_call: TRBJ2-2
cdr3_aa: CASSSPGTRSGELFF

v_call: TRBV10-3
d_call: .
j_call: TRBJ1-2
cdr3_aa: CAIRKIRTVILYGYTF

v_call: TRBV5-5
d_call: .
j_call: TRBJ1-4
cdr3_aa: CASSLDSVGGELFF

v_call: TRBV6-1
d_call: TRBD1
j_call: TRBJ1-1
cdr3_aa: CASRRQGSGDTEAFF

v_call: TRBV6-5
d_call: TRBD1
j_call: TRBJ1-2
cdr3_aa: CASRVTGVHGYTF

v_call: TRBV5-1
d_call: .
j_call: TRBJ2-6
cdr3_aa: CASTIGGTKSGANVLTF

v_call: TRBV5-6
d_call: .
j_call: TRBJ1-2
cdr3_aa: CASSLNSLSYGYTF

v_call: TRBV11-2
d_call: TRBD1
j_call: TRBJ1-3
cdr3_aa: CATSVRTGLVSEGNTIYF

v_call: TRBV5-1
d_call: TRBD2
j_call: TRBJ2-1
cdr3_aa: CASSLVAGGLIEQFF

v_call: TRBV5-1
d_call: TRBD1
j_call: TRBJ1-4
cdr3_aa: CASSRQGARTNEKLFF

v_call: TRBV2
d_call: TRBD1
j_call: TRBJ1-2
cdr3_aa: CASSDGQAQKYTF

v_call: TRBV27
d_call: .
j_call: TRBJ1-1
cdr3_aa: CASSDPGVRLTEAFF